Following are 6 T cell receptor beta chains from one sample sequenced in a study of CD8 T cells in Susac syndrome. cDNA came from about 0.5 to 1 ug RNA primed by random hexamers. TCRdb passed the immunoSEQ multiplex PCR reads through MiXCR, listing each CDR3 protein once. The sample lists about 120,000 distinct CDR3 sequences, nearly 96% occurring once. The sample taken for sequencing was CD4+ T cells from PBMCs. Receptor source: a human donor with Susac syndrome.

This chain connects TRBV12-3 or TRBV12-4 to TRBJ1-2, with D maybe TRBD1 (5 bases). The CDR3 loop spans 13 amino acids. V dropped 6 bases and J dropped 7 bases, with 15 bases sitting between them. The CDR3 sequence: CASSIRGEAGYTF. The DNA of the CDR3 is TGTGCCAGCAGCATCCGGGGGGAGGCTGGCTACACCTTC.

The sample holds one count of this clonotype. The V call is TRBV29-1, the J call TRBJ1-1, with D maybe TRBD1 (6 bases). The CDR3 is 14 amino acids. V dropped 6 bases and J dropped 1 base, with 15 bases sitting between them. Germline V gene sequence: CDR1 SQVTM, CDR2 ANQGSEA. The CDR3 sequence: CSVDPGQRNTEAFF. The CDR3 DNA follows: TGCAGCGTGGACCCCGGACAGAGGAACACTGAAGCTTTCTTT.

The chain is built from TRBV29-1 and TRBJ2-2, with D possibly TRBD1 on 5 matching bases. The CDR3 consists of 14 residues. V dropped 7 bases and J dropped 2 bases, with 14 bases sitting between them. Germline lookup yields CDR1 SQVTM and CDR2 ANQGSEA. DNA of the CDR3: TGCAGCGCTGGTTGGGGCGTCAACACCGGGGAGCTGTTTTTT. Encoded protein: CSAGWGVNTGELFF.

The chain links TRBV20-1 to TRBJ1-5; D not resolved. The CDR3 extends over 16 amino acids. Trimming stripped 3 bases from V and 6 bases from J, with 21 bases between. Germline CDR1 is DFQATT and CDR2 is SNEGSKA (reference sequence). The CDR3 DNA reads as TGCAGTGCTAGTTCCGGGTTCCTAAGAGGGAGTCAGCCCCAGCATTTT. As protein: CSASSGFLRGSQPQHF.

This chain links TRBV2 with TRBJ2-7; tentatively, D is TRBD1 (6 bases). The CDR3 covers 15 residues. With 2 bases removed from V and 2 bases from J, the gap between germline ends came to 13 bases. Germline V gene sequence: CDR1 SNHLY, CDR2 FYNNEI. The DNA of the CDR3 is TGTGCCAGCAGTGAAAGTGACCAGGGGCCCTACGAGCAGTACTTC. Residues: CASSESDQGPYEQYF.

The chain is built from TRBV18 and TRBJ1-1; the D gene is possibly TRBD1 (5 bases). Germline V CDR1 and CDR2: KGHSH, LQKENI. V lost 7 bases, J lost 3 bases, and 12 bases lay in between. The CDR3 extends over 13 amino acids. CDR3 protein: CASFQGGDTEAFF. The CDR3 coding sequence is TGTGCCAGCTTTCAGGGAGGGGACACTGAAGCTTTCTTT.